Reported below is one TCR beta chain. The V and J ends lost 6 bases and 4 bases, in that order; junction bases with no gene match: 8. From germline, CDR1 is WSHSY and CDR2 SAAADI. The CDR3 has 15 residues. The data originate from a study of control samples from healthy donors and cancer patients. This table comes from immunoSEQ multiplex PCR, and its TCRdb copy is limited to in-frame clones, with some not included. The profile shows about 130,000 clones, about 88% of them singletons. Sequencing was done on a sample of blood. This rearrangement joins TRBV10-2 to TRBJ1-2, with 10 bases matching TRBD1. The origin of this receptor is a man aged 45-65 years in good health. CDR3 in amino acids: CASRGQGERLYGYTF. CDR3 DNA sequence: TGCGCCAGCAGAGGACAGGGGGAAAGGCTCTATGGCTACACCTTC.